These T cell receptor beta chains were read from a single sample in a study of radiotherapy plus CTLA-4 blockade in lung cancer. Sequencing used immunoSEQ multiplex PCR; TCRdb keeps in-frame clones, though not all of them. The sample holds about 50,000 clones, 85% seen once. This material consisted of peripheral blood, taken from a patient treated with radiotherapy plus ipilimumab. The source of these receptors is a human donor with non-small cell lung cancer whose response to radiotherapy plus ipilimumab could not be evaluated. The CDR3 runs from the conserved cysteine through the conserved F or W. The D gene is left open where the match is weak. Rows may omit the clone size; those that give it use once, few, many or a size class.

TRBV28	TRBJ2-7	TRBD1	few	TGTGCCAGCACCTATTGGGGACAGGGGGCCTACGAGCAGTACTTC	CASTYWGQGAYEQYF
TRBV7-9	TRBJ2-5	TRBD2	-	TGTGCCAGCAGTTCCGGGACTAGCCCGCAGGGGCAGTACTTC	CASSSGTSPQGQYF
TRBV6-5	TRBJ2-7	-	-	TGTGCCAGCAGTTACTCGACAGCCAGCTCCTACGAGCAGTACTTC	CASSYSTASSYEQYF
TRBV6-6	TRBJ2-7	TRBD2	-	TGTGCCAGCAGTCCCTCTAGCGGGAGCTCCGAGCAGTACTTC	CASSPSSGSSEQYF
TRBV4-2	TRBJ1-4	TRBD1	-	TGTGCCAGCAGCCAAGATACAGGGGGGTTGGAAAAACTGTTTTTT	CASSQDTGGLEKLFF
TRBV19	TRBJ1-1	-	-	TGTGCCAGTAGCAACCAGGGGATAAACACTGAAGCTTTCTTT	CASSNQGINTEAFF
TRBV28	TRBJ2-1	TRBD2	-	TGTGCCAGCAGTTTATACAGCGGGAGCAATGAGCAGTTCTTC	CASSLYSGSNEQFF
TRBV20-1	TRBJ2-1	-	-	TGCAGTGCTTACGGAGGTAATGAGCAGTTCTTC	CSAYGGNEQFF
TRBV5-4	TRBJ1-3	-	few	TGTGCCAGCAGCTTGGTCGGGTTATCCTCTGGAAACACCATATATTTT	CASSLVGLSSGNTIYF
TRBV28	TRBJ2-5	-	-	TGTGCCAGCAGTCCCGGGTCCTTCGGGGAACAAGAGACCCAGTACTTC	CASSPGSFGEQETQYF
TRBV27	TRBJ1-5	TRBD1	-	TGTGCCAGCAGTTTATCGACGACAGGGTTAAATCAGCCCCAGCATTTT	CASSLSTTGLNQPQHF
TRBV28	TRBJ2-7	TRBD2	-	TGTGCCAGCAGTTTCCAACGACTAGCGGGAGGCAACGAGCAGTACTTC	CASSFQRLAGGNEQYF
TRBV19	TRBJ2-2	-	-	TGTGCCAGTTCCCCGGGCCAGGGTTGGCCCGGGGAGCTGTTTTTT	CASSPGQGWPGELFF
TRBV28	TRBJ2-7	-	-	TGTGCCAGCAGTTTTTCTAGTCTTTACTACGAGCAGTACTTC	CASSFSSLYYEQYF
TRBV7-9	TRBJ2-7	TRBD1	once	TGTGCCAGCAGCTACCCGGACAGGGCTACCTACGAGCAGTACTTC	CASSYPDRATYEQYF
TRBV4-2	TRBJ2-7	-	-	TGTGCCAGCAGCCCAGGGAAGCTGGCCCACGAGCAGTACTTC	CASSPGKLAHEQYF
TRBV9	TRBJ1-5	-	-	TGTGCCAGGTCTGAAAAGGGAAGGGGTCGAAATCAGCCCCAGCATTTT	CARSEKGRGRNQPQHF
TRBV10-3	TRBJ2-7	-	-	TGTGCCATCAGATCATCGGGACAAACAATCTACGAGCAGTACTTC	CAIRSSGQTIYEQYF
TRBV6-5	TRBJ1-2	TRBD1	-	TGTGCCAGCAGTTATACCAGGACAGGCTATGGCTACACCTTC	CASSYTRTGYGYTF
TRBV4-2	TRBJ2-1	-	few	TGTGCCAGCAGCCAAGAGAGCATAAATGAGCAGTTCTTC	CASSQESINEQFF
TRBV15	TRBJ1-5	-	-	TGTGCCACCGGCAGAGAAGGAGACGGAAATCAGCCCCAGCATTTT	CATGREGDGNQPQHF
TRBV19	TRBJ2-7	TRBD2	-	TGTGCCAGTAGCCCCGTGATGGCGGGAGCCGAGCAGTACTTC	CASSPVMAGAEQYF
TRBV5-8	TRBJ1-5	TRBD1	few	TGTGCCAGCAGCGCACAGGGGTACAGCAATCAGCCCCAGCATTTT	CASSAQGYSNQPQHF
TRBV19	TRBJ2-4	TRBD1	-	TGTGCCAGTAGTTCAACAGGGGTGAACATTCAGTACTTC	CASSSTGVNIQYF
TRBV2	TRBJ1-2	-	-	TGTGCCAGCAGTGAAGCCCAGGGCCTACAAGGATACGGCTACACCTTC	CASSEAQGLQGYGYTF
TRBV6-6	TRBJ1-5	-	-	TGTGCCAGCAGTTCTAGGCCCCGAGAACCCCAGCATTTT	CASSSRPREPQHF
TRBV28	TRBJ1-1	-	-	TGTGCCAGCAGTTTTGGGGGCAGGGGAGTAGAAGAAGCTTTCTTT	CASSFGGRGVEEAFF
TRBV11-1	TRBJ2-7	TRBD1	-	TGTGCCAGCAGTCAACAGGGGGCCCACTACGAGCAGTACTTC	CASSQQGAHYEQYF
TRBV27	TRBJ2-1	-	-	TGTGCCAGCAGTTTACTGGGAGAACGGGGTGAGCAGTTCTTC	CASSLLGERGEQFF
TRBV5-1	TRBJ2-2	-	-	TGCGCCAGTTCGCACGGCAGGGATACCGGGGAGCTGTTTTTT	CASSHGRDTGELFF
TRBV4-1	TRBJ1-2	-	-	TGCGCCAGCAGCCAAGCCAGGTCAGGGGCCTATGGCTACACCTTC	CASSQARSGAYGYTF
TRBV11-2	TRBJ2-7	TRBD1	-	TGTGCCAGCAGCTCCCGGGACAGGGTTCCCAACGAGCAGTACTTC	CASSSRDRVPNEQYF
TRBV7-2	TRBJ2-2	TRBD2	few	TGTGCCAGCAGCCTACGACTAGCGAGAATTCGATCGAACACCGGGGAGCTGTTTTTT	CASSLRLARIRSNTGELFF
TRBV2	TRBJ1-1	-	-	TGTGCCAGCAGTGAAGCTGCCGCCGGGTATGGCACTGAAGCTTTCTTT	CASSEAAAGYGTEAFF
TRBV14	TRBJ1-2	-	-	TGTGCCAGCAACATGAACCCAGGAACCGGTGGCTACACCTTC	CASNMNPGTGGYTF
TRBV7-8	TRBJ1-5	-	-	TGTGCCAGCAGCTTACAACAGCGCGGGTTACGGAATAGCAATCAGCCCCAGCATTTT	CASSLQQRGLRNSNQPQHF
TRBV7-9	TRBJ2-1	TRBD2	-	TGTGCCAGCAGCCCGCCGTTGAGATTAGCGGGAGTCTCTGGGGAGCAGTTCTTC	CASSPPLRLAGVSGEQFF
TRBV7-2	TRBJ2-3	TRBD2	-	TGTGCCAGCAGCCCAAAACTAGCGGGACTTACGCAGTATTTT	CASSPKLAGLTQYF
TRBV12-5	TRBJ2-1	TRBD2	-	TGTGCTAGTGGTTTGGTAGTAGCGGGAGAACCGAGTGAGCAGTTCTTC	CASGLVVAGEPSEQFF
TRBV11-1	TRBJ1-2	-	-	TGTGCCAGCAGCTCCCGTCTGAGCTTTGAAGGCTACACCTTC	CASSSRLSFEGYTF
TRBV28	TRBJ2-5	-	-	TGTGCCAGCAGCCGGACTCCTCCCAAAGGGACCCAGTACTTC	CASSRTPPKGTQYF